Reported below is one T cell receptor (beta chain). Its antigen is not known. Between the trimmed V and J ends, which lost 0 bases and 5 bases, there was a span of 14 bases. Germline lookup yields CDR1 LGHNA and CDR2 YNFKEQ. There are 15 residues in the CDR3. Treatment denoted: about 20 received Ad26.COV2.S at low or high dose, single or two shots; 5 received placebo; per-sample allocation not given. All samples were drawn on day 63, counting from the first vaccine or placebo injection. The data originate from a study of Ad26.COV2.S vaccination and SARS-CoV-2 variants. On the study more broadly: The authors gave Ad26.COV2.S intramuscularly, either once or twice 56 days apart. Study results and caveats: Vaccine recipients showed a spike-specific TCR breadth that was higher than in placebo recipients.

The protocol was immunoSEQ multiplex PCR, while the TCRdb copy is restricted to in-frame clones and leaves out a portion. The sample records about 250,000 clones, around 90% being singletons. This material consisted of peripheral blood, taken in a trial of Ad26.COV2.S vaccine versus placebo. This chain uses TRBV4-2 with TRBJ2-7, with D possibly matching TRBD1 (6 bases). This receptor was obtained from a person between 18 and 65 years old who received the Ad26.COV2.S COVID-19 vaccine or a placebo. As DNA, the CDR3 is TGTGCCAGCAGCCAAGAACGTACAGGGCGGAACGAGCAGTACTTC. Translation: CASSQERTGRNEQYF.